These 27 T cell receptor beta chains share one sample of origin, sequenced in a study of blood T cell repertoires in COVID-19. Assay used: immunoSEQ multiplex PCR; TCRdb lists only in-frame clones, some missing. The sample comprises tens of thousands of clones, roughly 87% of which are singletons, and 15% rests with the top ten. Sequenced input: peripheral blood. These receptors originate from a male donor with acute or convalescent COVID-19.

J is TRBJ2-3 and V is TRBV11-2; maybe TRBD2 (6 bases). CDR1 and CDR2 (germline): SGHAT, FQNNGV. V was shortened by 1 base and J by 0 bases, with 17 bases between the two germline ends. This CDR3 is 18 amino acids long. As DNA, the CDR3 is TGTGCCAGCAGCTTAGGGTTGGCGGGGACCTCTAGCACAGATACGCAGTATTTT. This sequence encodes CASSLGLAGTSSTDTQYF.

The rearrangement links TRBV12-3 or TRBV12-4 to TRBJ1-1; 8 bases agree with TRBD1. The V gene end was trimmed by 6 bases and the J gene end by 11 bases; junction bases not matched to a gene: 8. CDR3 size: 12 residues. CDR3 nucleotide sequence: TGTGCCAGCAGACTCAACAGGGGGGTGGCTTTCTTT. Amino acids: CASRLNRGVAFF.

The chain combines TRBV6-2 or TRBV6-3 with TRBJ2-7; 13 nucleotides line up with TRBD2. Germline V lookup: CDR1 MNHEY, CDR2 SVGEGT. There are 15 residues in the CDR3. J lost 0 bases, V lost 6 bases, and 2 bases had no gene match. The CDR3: CASSRLAGGSYEQYF. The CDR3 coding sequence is TGTGCCAGCAGCCGACTAGCGGGGGGCTCCTACGAGCAGTACTTC.

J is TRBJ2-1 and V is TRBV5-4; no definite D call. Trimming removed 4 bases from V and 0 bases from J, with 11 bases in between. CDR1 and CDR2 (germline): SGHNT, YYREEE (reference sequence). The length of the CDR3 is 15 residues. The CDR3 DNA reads TGTGCCAGCAGCCCAGTAAGGAGCTCCTACAATGAGCAGTTCTTC. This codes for CASSPVRSSYNEQFF.

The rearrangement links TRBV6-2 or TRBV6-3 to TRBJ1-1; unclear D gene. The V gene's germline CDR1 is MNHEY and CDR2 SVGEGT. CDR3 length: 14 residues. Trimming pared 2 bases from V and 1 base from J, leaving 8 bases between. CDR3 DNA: TGTGCCAGCAGTTACCAGGCAGGGAACACTGAAGCTTTCTTT. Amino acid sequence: CASSYQAGNTEAFF.

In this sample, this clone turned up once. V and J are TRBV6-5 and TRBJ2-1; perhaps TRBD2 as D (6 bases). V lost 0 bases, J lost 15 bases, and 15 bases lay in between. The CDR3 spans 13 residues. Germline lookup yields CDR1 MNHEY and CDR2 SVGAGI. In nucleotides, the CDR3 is TGTGCCAGCAGTTACTCTCGGGACTGGGGATCGTTCTTC. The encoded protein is CASSYSRDWGSFF.

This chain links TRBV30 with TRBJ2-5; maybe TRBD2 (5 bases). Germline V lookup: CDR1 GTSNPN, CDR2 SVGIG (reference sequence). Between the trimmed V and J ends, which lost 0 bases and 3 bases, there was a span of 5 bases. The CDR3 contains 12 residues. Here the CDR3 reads CAWSVGEETQYF. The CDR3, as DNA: TGTGCCTGGAGTGTCGGGGAAGAGACCCAGTACTTC.

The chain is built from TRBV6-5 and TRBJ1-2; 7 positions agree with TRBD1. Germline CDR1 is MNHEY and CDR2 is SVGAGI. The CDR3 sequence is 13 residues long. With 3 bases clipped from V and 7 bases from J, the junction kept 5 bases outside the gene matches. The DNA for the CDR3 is TGTGCCAGCAGTTATACGGACAGGCGTGGCTACACCTTC. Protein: CASSYTDRRGYTF.

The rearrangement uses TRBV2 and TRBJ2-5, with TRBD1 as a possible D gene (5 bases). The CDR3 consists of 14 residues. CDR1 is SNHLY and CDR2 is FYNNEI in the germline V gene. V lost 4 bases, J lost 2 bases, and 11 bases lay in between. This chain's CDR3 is CASSGPTAQETQYF. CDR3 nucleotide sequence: TGTGCCAGCAGTGGCCCGACAGCGCAAGAGACCCAGTACTTC.

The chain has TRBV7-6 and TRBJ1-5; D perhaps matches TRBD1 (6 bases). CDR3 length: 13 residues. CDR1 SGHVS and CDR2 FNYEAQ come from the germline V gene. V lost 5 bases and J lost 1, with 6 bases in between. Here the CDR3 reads CASSGGSNQPQHF. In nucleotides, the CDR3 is TGTGCCAGCAGCGGGGGCAGCAATCAGCCCCAGCATTTT.

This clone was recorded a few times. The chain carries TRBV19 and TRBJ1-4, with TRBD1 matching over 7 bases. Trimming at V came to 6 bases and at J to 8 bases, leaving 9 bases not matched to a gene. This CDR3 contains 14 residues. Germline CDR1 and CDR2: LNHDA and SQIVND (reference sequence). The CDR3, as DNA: TGTGCCAGTAGGATCACAGGGGCGGGGGAAAAACTGTTTTTT. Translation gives CASRITGAGEKLFF.

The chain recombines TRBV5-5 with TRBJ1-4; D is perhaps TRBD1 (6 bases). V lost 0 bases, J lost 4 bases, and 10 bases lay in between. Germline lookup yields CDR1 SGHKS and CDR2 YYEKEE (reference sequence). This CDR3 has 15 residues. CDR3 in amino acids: CASSLVSGVNEKLFF. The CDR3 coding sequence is TGTGCCAGCAGCTTGGTGTCAGGGGTTAATGAAAAACTGTTTTTT.

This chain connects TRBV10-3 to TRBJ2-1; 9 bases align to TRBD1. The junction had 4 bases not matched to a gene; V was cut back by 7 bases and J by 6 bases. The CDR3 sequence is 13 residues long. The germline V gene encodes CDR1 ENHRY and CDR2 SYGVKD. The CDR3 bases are TGTGCCATCAAGGGGACAGGGCTCAATGAGCAGTTCTTC. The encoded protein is CAIKGTGLNEQFF.

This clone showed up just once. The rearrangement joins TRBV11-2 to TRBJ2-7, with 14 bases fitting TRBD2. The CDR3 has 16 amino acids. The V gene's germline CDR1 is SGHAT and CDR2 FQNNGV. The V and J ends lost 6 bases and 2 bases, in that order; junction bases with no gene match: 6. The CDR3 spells CASSWTSGGTPYEQYF. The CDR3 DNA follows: TGTGCCAGCAGTTGGACTAGCGGGGGGACCCCCTACGAGCAGTACTTC.

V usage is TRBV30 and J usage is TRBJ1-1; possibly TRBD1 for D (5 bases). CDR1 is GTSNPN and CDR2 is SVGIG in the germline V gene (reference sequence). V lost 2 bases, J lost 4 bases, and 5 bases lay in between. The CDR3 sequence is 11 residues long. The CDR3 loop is CAWSRGTEAFF. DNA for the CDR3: TGTGCCTGGAGTAGGGGCACTGAAGCTTTCTTT.

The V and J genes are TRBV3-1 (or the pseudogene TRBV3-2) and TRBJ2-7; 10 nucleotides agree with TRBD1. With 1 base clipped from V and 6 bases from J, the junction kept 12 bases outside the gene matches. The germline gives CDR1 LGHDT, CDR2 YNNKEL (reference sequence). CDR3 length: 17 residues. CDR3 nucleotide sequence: TGTGCCAGCAGCCAAGGGAGGGGGACAGGGGCGATTAGCGAGCAGTACTTC. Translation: CASSQGRGTGAISEQYF.

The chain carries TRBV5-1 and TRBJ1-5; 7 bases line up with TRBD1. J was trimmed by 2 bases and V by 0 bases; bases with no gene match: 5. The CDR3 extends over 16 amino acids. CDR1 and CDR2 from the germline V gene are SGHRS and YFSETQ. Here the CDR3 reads CASSLVPGGGNQPQHF. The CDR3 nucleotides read TGCGCCAGCAGCTTGGTCCCAGGGGGAGGCAATCAGCCCCAGCATTTT.

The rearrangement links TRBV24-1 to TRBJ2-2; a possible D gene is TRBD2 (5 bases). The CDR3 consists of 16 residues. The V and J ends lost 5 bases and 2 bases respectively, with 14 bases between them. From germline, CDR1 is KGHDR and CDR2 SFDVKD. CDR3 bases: TGTGCCACCAGTGTCGGGATCGGACGTAACACCGGGGAGCTGTTTTTT. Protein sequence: CATSVGIGRNTGELFF.

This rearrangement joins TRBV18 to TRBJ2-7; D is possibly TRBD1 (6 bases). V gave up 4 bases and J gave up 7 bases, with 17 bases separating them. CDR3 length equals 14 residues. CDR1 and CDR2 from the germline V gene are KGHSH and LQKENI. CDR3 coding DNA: TGTGCCAGCTCACGGGACAACGACCTACGAGAGCAGTACTTC. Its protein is CASSRDNDLREQYF.

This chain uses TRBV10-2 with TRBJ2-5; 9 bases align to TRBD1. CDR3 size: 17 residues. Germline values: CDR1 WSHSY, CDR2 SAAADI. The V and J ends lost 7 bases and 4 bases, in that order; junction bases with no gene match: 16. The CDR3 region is CASNPDPGQGRTETQYF. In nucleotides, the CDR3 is TGCGCCAGCAATCCAGATCCGGGACAGGGCCGTACAGAGACCCAGTACTTC.

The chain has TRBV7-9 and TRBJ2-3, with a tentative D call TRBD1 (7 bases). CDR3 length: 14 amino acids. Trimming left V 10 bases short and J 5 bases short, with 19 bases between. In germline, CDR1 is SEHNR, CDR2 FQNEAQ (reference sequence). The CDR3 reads CATMSQGGVDTQYF. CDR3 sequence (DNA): TGTGCCACCATGTCGCAGGGGGGAGTAGATACGCAGTATTTT. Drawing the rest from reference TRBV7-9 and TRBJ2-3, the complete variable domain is DTGVSQNPRHKITKRGQNVTFRCDPISEHNRLYWYRQTLGQGPEFLTYFQNEAQLEKSRLLSDRFSAERPKGSFSTLEIQRTEQGDSAMYLCATMSQGGVDTQYFGPGTRLTVL.

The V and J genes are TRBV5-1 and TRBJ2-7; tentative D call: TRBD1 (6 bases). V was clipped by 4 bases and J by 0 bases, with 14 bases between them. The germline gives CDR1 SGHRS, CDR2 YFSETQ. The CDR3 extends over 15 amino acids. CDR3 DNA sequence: TGCGCCAGCAGCCTTAACGGACAGAGCTCCTACGAGCAGTACTTC. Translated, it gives CASSLNGQSSYEQYF.

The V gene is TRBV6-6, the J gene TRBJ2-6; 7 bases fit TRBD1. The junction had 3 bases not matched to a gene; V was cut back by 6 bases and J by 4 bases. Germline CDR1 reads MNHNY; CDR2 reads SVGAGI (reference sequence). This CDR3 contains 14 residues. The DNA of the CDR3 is TGTGCCAGCAGCCGAGGGGGCGGGGCCAACGTCCTGACTTTC. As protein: CASSRGGGANVLTF.

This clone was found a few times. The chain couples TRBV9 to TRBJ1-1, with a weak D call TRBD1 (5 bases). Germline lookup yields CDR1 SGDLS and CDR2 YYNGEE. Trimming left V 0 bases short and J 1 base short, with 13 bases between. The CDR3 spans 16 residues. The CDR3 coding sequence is TGTGCCAGCAGCGTAGGGATGGGCAGGGAGAACACTGAAGCTTTCTTT. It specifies CASSVGMGRENTEAFF. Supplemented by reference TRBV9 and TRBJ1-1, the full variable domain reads DSGVTQTPKHLITATGQRVTLRCSPRSGDLSVYWYQQSLDQGLQFLIQYYNGEERAKGNILERFSAQQFPDLHSELNLSSLELGDSALYFCASSVGMGRENTEAFFGQGTRLTVV.

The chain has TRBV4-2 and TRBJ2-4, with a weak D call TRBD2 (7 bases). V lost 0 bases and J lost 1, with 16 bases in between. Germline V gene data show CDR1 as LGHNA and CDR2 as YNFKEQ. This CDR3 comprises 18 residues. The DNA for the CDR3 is TGTGCCAGCAGCCAAGATGTTCGGGGGGCCGGGGCCAAAAACATTCAGTACTTC. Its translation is CASSQDVRGAGAKNIQYF.

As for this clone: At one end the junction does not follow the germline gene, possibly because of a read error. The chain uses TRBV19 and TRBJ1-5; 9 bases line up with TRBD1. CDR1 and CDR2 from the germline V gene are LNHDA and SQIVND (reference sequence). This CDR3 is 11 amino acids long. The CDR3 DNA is TGTGCCAGTAGGTCCGGGACAGGGTTAGCTTTT. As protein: CASRSGTGLAF.

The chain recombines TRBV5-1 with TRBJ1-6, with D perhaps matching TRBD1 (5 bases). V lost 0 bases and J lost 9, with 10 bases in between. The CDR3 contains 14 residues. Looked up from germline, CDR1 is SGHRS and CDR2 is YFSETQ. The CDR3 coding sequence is TGCGCCAGCAGCTTGGCAGGGTATGGTTCACCCCTCCACTTT. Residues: CASSLAGYGSPLHF.